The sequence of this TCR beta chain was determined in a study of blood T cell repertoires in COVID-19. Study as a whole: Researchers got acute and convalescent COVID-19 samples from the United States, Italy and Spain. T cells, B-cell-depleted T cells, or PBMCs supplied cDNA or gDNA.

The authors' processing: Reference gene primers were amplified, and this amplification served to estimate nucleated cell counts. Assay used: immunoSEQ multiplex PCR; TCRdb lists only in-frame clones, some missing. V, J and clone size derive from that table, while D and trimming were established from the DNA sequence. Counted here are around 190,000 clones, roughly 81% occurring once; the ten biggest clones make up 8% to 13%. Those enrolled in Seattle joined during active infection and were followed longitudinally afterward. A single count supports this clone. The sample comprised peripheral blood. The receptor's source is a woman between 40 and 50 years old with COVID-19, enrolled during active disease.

CDR3 bases: TGTGCCAGCAGAGCGCCCGCCACAGACAGGGTAGGCGGCTACACCTTC. Translated: CASRAPATDRVGGYTF. V is TRBV27 and J is TRBJ1-2; 7 bases line up with TRBD1. Germline assignment: CDR1 MNHEY and CDR2 SMNVEV (reference sequence). Germline trimming cut 6 bases from V and 8 bases from J; bases unmatched to any gene: 18. The CDR3 sequence is 16 residues long.